What follows are 19 T cell receptor beta chains derived from one specimen sequenced in a study of regulatory T cells in long-lasting Graves disease. Building the TCR beta libraries relied on iRepertoire HTBI primers, and CDR3 regions underwent Arm-PCR. TCRdb reprocessed the multiplex PCR reads with MiXCR, giving one entry per CDR3 protein. The sample contains approximately 440,000 distinct CDR3 sequences, less than 25% of which appear only once. Time point: persistent/refractory GD, antithyroid drugs over 5 years with positive TRAb. RNA from PBMCs was the source of the TCR library. Material: peripheral blood mononuclear cells (PBMCs), obtained when the disease was refractory, from a patient treated with antithyroid drugs. The origin of the receptors is a female donor with Graves disease.

Ten or more counts support this clonotype. V usage is TRBV20-1 and J usage is TRBJ2-7; 9 bases are shared with TRBD1. The V gene end was trimmed by 3 bases and the J gene end by 3 bases; junction bases not matched to a gene: 6. Germline CDR1 reads DFQATT; CDR2 reads SNEGSKA (reference sequence). This CDR3 has 14 residues. CDR3 amino acids: CSARVPDRGYEQYF. The DNA for the CDR3 is TGCAGTGCTAGGGTTCCGGACAGGGGCTACGAGCAGTACTTC.

The table lists this clonotype with many counts. The chain combines TRBV28 with TRBJ2-1, with 7 bases aligning to TRBD1. CDR3 length: 15 residues. Germline assignment: CDR1 MDHEN and CDR2 SYDVKM. Trimming at V came to 3 bases and at J to 4 bases, leaving 6 bases not matched to a gene. The CDR3 sequence: CASSLVGTVYNEQFF. The CDR3 DNA reads TGTGCCAGCAGTTTGGTTGGGACAGTATACAATGAGCAGTTCTTC.

On this clonotype itself: A read error is likely, as this CDR3 ends without the conserved phenylalanine or tryptophan. The chain joins TRBV28 to TRBJ2-1, with D uncertain. Per the germline V gene, CDR1 is MDHEN and CDR2 is SYDVKM. With 3 bases removed from V and 4 bases from J, the gap between germline ends came to 1 base. CDR3 length: 11 residues. The chain's CDR3 is CASSLYNEQFL. Here the CDR3 DNA reads TGTGCCAGCAGTTTGTACAATGAGCAGTTCCTC.

The chain is built from TRBV20-1 and TRBJ2-7; a possible D gene is TRBD1 (5 bases). V was pared by 6 bases and J by 5 bases, with 14 bases between. CDR3 length equals 12 residues. CDR1 and CDR2 (germline): DFQATT, SNEGSKA (reference sequence). CDR3 sequence reads: CSATNDRNEQYF. The CDR3, as DNA: TGCAGTGCCACCAACGACAGAAACGAGCAGTACTTC.

This clonotype was seen at least ten times. The chain links TRBV11-1 to TRBJ1-5; D unresolved. V was trimmed by 2 bases and J by 4 bases, leaving 9 bases between them. In germline, CDR1 is SGHAT, CDR2 FQDESV (reference sequence). This CDR3 contains 14 residues. The CDR3 DNA reads as TGTGCCAGCAGCTTATCCCCTGCGAATCAGCCCCAGCATTTT. Protein sequence: CASSLSPANQPQHF.

This clonotype was observed a few times. This sequence joins TRBV5-6 and TRBJ2-7; TRBD2 is a possible D gene (6 bases). The CDR3 length is 14 residues. V lost 4 bases, J lost 3 bases, and 14 bases lay in between. Germline CDR1 and CDR2: SGHDT and YYEEEE. CDR3 loop: CASSPDTGDYEQYF. CDR3 in DNA: TGTGCCAGCAGCCCGGACACGGGGGACTACGAGCAGTACTTC.

This rearrangement joins TRBV3-1 to TRBJ2-7, with D perhaps TRBD2 (6 bases). Trimming took 0 bases from V and 9 from J, leaving 21 bases between them. Germline CDR1 LGHDT, CDR2 YNNKEL (reference sequence). The CDR3 sequence is 16 residues long. DNA of the CDR3: TGTGCCAGCAGCCAAGATTTACTAGCCGGGACCGCGGGGCAGTACTTC. Translation gives CASSQDLLAGTAGQYF.

This sequence joins TRBV3-1 and TRBJ2-7; D is unclear. V was pared by 4 bases and J by 3 bases, with 10 bases between. Germline CDR1 reads LGHDT; CDR2 reads YNNKEL (reference sequence). This CDR3 comprises 13 residues. This CDR3 is CASSPRPGYEQYF. CDR3 bases: TGTGCCAGCAGCCCCCGCCCGGGCTACGAGCAGTACTTC.

This chain connects TRBV19 to TRBJ1-1; 7 nucleotides agree with TRBD1. V gave up 4 bases and J gave up 0 bases; unmatched junction bases: 5. This CDR3 contains 15 residues. The germline V gene has CDR1 LNHDA and CDR2 SQIVND (reference sequence). The CDR3, as DNA: TGTGCCAGTAGTAAGGGACAGCTACTGAACACTGAAGCTTTCTTT. Translation gives CASSKGQLLNTEAFF.

In its sample, this clonotype was seen a few times. The chain has TRBV5-1 and TRBJ1-6; no reliable D call. Germline-derived CDR1 and CDR2 are SGHRS and YFSETQ. Trimming cost V 1 base and J 7 bases, with 15 bases left between them. The CDR3 totals 16 residues. CDR3 in DNA: TGCGCCAGCAGCTTGCATGGAACTCGGGAAAATTCACCCCTCCACTTT. It translates to CASSLHGTRENSPLHF. The full variable domain, its missing parts supplied by reference TRBV5-1 and TRBJ1-6, is KAGVTQTPRYLIKTRGQQVTLSCSPISGHRSVSWYQQTPGQGLQFLFEYFSETQRNKGNFPGRFSGRQFSNSRSEMNVSTLELGDSALYLCASSLHGTRENSPLHFGNGTRLTVT.

This chain joins TRBV7-9 and TRBJ2-7, with 11 nucleotides matching TRBD2. The CDR3 runs 18 residues. Germline V gene lookup returns CDR1 SEHNR and CDR2 FQNEAQ (reference sequence). V trimming: 1 base; J trimming: 0 bases; junction bases outside the gene matches: 8. CDR3 sequence: CASSLDETSGMSSYEQYF. In nucleotides, the CDR3 is TGTGCCAGCAGCTTAGATGAGACTAGCGGGATGAGCTCCTACGAGCAGTACTTC.

The chain recombines TRBV6-1 with TRBJ1-1; possibly TRBD1 for D (6 bases). V was shortened by 6 bases and J by 0 bases, with 17 bases between the two germline ends. This CDR3 is 16 amino acids long. Germline V gives CDR1 MNHNS, CDR2 SASEGT. DNA for the CDR3: TGTGCCAGCAGGCGCCAGGGGTCAACCATGAACACTGAAGCTTTCTTT. It codes for CASRRQGSTMNTEAFF.

In its sample, this clonotype was seen many times. This sequence joins TRBV12-3 or TRBV12-4 and TRBJ1-2; 8 bases agree with TRBD1. The junction had 7 bases not matched to a gene; V was cut back by 3 bases and J by 4 bases. CDR3 size: 15 residues. In DNA form, the CDR3 reads TGTGCCAGCAGTTTCCCGGACAGGGCCCGCTATGGCTACACCTTC. Translating gives CASSFPDRARYGYTF.

This clonotype was found a few times. The chain links TRBV28 to TRBJ1-6, with 8 bases aligning to TRBD1. CDR3 length: 14 amino acids. V lost 7 bases to trimming and J lost 8 bases; unmatched junction nucleotides: 7. Germline V gene data show CDR1 as MDHEN and CDR2 as SYDVKM. CDR3: CASIGQGEHSPLHF. As DNA, the CDR3 is TGTGCCAGCATCGGACAGGGAGAACATTCACCCCTCCACTTT.

This clonotype was observed many times. This chain connects TRBV2 to TRBJ2-2; TRBD2 matches 10 bases. The CDR3 is 16 amino acids. J lost 2 bases, V lost 1 base, and 1 base had no gene match. The germline gives CDR1 SNHLY, CDR2 FYNNEI. The CDR3 nucleotides read TGTGCCAGCAGTGAAGGGACTAGCGGAAACACCGGGGAGCTGTTTTTT. Translated, it gives CASSEGTSGNTGELFF.

This clonotype was counted ten times or more. V is TRBV28 and J is TRBJ1-2; TRBD1 aligns across 7 bases. CDR3 length: 15 residues. After removal of 10 bases from V and 4 bases from J, the junction contained 15 bases not matched to a gene. CDR1 is MDHEN and CDR2 is SYDVKM in the germline V gene. CDR3 region: CATKPPTSGGYGYTF. CDR3 in DNA: TGTGCCACCAAACCTCCTACGTCAGGGGGCTATGGCTACACCTTC.

This clonotype was seen ten or more times. The V call is TRBV2, the J call TRBJ2-7; D may be TRBD1 (6 bases). Looked up from germline, CDR1 is SNHLY and CDR2 is FYNNEI. The CDR3 extends over 14 amino acids. Deletions cut 4 bases from V and 6 bases from J, with 16 bases between. As DNA, the CDR3 is TGTGCCAGCAGTGCACCCAGGGGATGGGGCGAGCAGTACTTC. It translates to CASSAPRGWGEQYF.

The CDR3 DNA sequence: TGCAGTGCTAGAGAATGGACAGGGGAAGAGACCCAGTACTTC. It is translated as CSAREWTGEETQYF. J is TRBJ2-5 and V is TRBV20-1; 9 bases fit TRBD1. The CDR3 is made up of 14 amino acids. Germline V lookup: CDR1 DFQATT, CDR2 SNEGSKA (reference sequence). J was trimmed by 3 bases and V by 0 bases; bases with no gene match: 2.

This clonotype has just a few counts. J is TRBJ1-2 and V is TRBV5-1; a weak D match, TRBD1 (6 bases). Deletions cut 6 bases from V and 3 bases from J, with 12 bases between. From germline, CDR1 is SGHRS and CDR2 YFSETQ. The CDR3 is 13 residues long. This CDR3 reads CASNDSGDYGYTF. DNA of the CDR3: TGCGCCAGCAACGACTCAGGGGACTATGGCTACACCTTC. Complete variable domain (other parts from reference TRBV5-1 and TRBJ1-2): KAGVTQTPRYLIKTRGQQVTLSCSPISGHRSVSWYQQTPGQGLQFLFEYFSETQRNKGNFPGRFSGRQFSNSRSEMNVSTLELGDSALYLCASNDSGDYGYTFGSGTRLTVV.